The text below deals with one T cell receptor (beta chain). The data were taken from a study of blood T cell repertoires in COVID-19. The V segment lost 1 base and the J segment 7 bases; nucleotides outside the gene matches: 9. The CDR3 runs to 18 residues. Germline CDR1 and CDR2: LGHNA and YSLEER. Per the original methods: Reference gene primer amplification in the assay estimated nucleated cell counts. The repertoire was sequenced with immunoSEQ multiplex PCR; TCRdb's copy has only in-frame clones and lacks some. V and J calls and clone size are given by that table; D and trimming were obtained from the DNA. The sample consists of about 170,000 clones, approximately 91% of them appearing once.

The specimen sequenced was peripheral blood. The origin of this receptor is a man between 18 and 35 years old with COVID-19, enrolled during active disease. This rearrangement joins TRBV4-3 to TRBJ2-1; TRBD2 matches at 14 bases. The CDR3 loop is CASSQVIKGTSGRNEQFF. The CDR3 bases are TGCGCCAGCAGCCAAGTTATAAAGGGGACTAGCGGGAGAAATGAGCAGTTCTTC.